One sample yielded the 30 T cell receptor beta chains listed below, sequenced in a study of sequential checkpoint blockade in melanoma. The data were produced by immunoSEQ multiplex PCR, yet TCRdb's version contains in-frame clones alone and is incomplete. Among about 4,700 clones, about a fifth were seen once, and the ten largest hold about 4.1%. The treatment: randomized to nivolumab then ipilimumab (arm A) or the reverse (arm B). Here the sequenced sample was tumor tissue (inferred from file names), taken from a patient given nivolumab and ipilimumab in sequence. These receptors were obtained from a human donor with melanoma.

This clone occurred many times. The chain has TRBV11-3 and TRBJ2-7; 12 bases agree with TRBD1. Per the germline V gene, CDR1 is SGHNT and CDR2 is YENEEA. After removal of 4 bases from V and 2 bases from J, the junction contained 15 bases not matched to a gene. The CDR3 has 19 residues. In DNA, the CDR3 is TGTGCCAGCAGCTCTCCCCGGGACAGGGGGCCATGGTCCCCCTACGAGCAGTACTTC. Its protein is CASSSPRDRGPWSPYEQYF.

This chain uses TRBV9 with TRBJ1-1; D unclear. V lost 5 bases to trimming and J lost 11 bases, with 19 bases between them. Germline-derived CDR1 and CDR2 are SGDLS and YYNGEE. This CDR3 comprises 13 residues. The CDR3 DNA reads TGTGCCAGCAGTGAAAAAAGGGTCCCCGGGGCTTTCTTT. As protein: CASSEKRVPGAFF.

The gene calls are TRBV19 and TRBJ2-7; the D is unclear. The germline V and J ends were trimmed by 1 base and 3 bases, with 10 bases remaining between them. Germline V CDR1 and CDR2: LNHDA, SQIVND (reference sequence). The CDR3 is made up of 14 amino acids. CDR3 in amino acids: CASSIGVAHYEQYF. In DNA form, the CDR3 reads TGTGCCAGTAGTATAGGGGTGGCGCACTACGAGCAGTACTTC.

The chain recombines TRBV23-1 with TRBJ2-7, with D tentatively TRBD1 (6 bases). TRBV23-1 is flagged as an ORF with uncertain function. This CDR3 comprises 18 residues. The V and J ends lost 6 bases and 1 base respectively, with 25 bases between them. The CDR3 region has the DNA TGCGCCAGCAGGACTCCAAATCCGGGCCCCACAGGGTCCTACGAGCAGTACTTC. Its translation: CASRTPNPGPTGSYEQYF.

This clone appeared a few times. The DNA for the CDR3 is TGTGCCAGCACCGGAAAGGGACAGGGGAGCGACGAGCAGTACTTC. It translates to CASTGKGQGSDEQYF. This chain connects TRBV6-8 to TRBJ2-7, with 10 bases lining up with TRBD1. CDR3 length equals 15 residues. Germline V gene lookup returns CDR1 MNHGY and CDR2 SAAAGT. V trimming: 7 bases; J trimming: 5 bases; junction bases outside the gene matches: 11.

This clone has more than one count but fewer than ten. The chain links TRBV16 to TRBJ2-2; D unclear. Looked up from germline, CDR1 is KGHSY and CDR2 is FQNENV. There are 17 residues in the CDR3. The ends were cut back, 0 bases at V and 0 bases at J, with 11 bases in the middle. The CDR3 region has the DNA TGTGCCAGCAGCCAATCTAGGCGGCAGTCGAACACCGGGGAGCTGTTTTTT. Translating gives CASSQSRRQSNTGELFF.

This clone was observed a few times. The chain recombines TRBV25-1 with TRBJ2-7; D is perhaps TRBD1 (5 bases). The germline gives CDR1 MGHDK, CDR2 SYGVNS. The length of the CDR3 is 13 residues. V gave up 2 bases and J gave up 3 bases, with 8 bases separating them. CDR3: CASSEGARYEQYF. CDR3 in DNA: TGTGCCAGCAGTGAAGGGGCCCGCTACGAGCAGTACTTC.

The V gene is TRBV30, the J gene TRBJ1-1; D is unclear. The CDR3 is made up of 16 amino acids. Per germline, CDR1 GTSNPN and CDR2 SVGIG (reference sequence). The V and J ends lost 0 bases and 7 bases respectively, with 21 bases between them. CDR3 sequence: CAWSVISEALSVEAFF. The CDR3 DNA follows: TGTGCCTGGAGTGTAATATCTGAGGCCCTATCTGTTGAAGCTTTCTTT.

The CDR3 region has the DNA TGCGCCAGCAGCCAGGGGGGCCCCGGGGCCAACGTCCTGACTTTC. This codes for CASSQGGPGANVLTF. This chain connects TRBV5-1 to TRBJ2-6; a possible D gene is TRBD1 (7 bases). Looked up from germline, CDR1 is SGHRS and CDR2 is YFSETQ. This CDR3 spans 15 amino acids. V was clipped by 4 bases and J by 4 bases, with 12 bases between them.

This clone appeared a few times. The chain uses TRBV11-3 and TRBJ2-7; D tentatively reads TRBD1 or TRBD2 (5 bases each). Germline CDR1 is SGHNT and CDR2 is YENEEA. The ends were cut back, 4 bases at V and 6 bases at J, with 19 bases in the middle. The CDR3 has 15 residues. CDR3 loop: CASSWGTPSRGEQYF. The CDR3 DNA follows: TGTGCCAGCAGCTGGGGGACCCCCTCGAGAGGCGAGCAGTACTTC. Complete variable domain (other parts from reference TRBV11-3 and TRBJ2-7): EAGVVQSPRYKIIEKKQPVAFWCNPISGHNTLYWYLQNLGQGPELLIRYENEEAVDDSQLPKDRFSAERLKGVDSTLKIQPAELGDSAVYLCASSWGTPSRGEQYFGPGTRLTVT.

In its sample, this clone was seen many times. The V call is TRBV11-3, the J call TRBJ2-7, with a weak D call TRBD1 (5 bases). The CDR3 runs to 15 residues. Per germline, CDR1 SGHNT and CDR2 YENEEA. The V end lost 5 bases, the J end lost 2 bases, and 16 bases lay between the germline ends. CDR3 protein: CASSQAGQGTYEQYF. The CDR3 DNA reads TGTGCCAGCAGCCAAGCAGGCCAGGGCACCTACGAGCAGTACTTC.

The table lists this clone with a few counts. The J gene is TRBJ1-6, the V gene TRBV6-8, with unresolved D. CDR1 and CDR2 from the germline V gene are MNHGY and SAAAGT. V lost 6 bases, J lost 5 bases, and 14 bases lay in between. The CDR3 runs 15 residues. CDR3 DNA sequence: TGTGCCAGCAGCCTCAGCGGGTACAATAATTCACCCCTCCACTTT. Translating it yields CASSLSGYNNSPLHF.

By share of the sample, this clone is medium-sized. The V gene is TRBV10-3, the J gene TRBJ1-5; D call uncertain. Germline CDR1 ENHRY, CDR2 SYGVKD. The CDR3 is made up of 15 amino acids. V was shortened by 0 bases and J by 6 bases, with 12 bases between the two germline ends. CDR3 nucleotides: TGTGCCATCAGTGAGTCCGAGGAGGGTGGTCAGCCCCAGCATTTT. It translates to CAISESEEGGQPQHF.

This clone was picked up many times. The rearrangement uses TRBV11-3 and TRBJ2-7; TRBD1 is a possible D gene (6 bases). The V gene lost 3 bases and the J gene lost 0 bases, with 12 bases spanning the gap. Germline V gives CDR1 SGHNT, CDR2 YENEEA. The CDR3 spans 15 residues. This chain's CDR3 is CASSLRLDSSYEQYF. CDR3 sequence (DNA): TGTGCCAGCAGCTTGAGACTGGACAGCTCCTACGAGCAGTACTTC.

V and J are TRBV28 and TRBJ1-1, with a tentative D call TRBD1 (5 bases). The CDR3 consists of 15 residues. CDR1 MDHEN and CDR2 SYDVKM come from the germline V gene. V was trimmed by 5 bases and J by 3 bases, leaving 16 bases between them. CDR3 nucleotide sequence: TGTGCCAGCAGTCCACCGGCGGGGGTATACACTGAAGCTTTCTTT. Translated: CASSPPAGVYTEAFF.

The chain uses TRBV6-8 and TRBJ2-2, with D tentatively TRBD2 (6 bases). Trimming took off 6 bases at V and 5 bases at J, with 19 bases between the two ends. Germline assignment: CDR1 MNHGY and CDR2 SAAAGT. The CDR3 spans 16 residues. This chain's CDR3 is CASRTGGTVTTGELFF. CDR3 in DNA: TGTGCCAGCAGGACCGGGGGTACGGTAACGACCGGGGAGCTGTTTTTT.

The CDR3 reads CASSINTGGVNEQFF. CDR3 sequence (DNA): TGTGCCAGTAGTATAAATACGGGGGGGGTCAATGAGCAGTTCTTC. This rearrangement joins TRBV19 to TRBJ2-1; 8 nucleotides align to TRBD2. Germline trimming cut 2 bases from V and 6 bases from J; bases unmatched to any gene: 6. This CDR3 comprises 15 residues. Germline V CDR1 and CDR2: LNHDA, SQIVND (reference sequence).

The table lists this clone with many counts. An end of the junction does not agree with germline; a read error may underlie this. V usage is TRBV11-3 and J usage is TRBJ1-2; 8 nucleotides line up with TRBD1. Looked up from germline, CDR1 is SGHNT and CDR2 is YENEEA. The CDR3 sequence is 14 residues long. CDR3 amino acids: CASSLFIRGRERDF. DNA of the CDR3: TGTGCCAGCAGCTTATTCATCAGGGGGCGCGAGAGGGACTTC.

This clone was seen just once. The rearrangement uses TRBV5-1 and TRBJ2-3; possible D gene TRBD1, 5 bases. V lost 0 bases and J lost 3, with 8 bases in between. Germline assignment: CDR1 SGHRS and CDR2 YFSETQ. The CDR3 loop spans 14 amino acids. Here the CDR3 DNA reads TGCGCCAGCAGCTTGGGGGGCCGGACAGATACGCAGTATTTT. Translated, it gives CASSLGGRTDTQYF.

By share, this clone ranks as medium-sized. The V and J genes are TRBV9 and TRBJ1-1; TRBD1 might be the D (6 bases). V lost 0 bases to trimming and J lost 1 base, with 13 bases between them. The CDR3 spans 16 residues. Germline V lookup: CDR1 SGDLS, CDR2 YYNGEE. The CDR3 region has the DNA TGTGCCAGCAGCGTAGCGGGGGCTACCCCGAACACTGAAGCTTTCTTT. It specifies CASSVAGATPNTEAFF.

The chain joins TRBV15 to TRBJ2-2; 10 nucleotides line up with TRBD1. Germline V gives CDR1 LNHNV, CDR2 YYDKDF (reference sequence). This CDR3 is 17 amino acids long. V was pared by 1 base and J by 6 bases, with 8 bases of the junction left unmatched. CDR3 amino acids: CATSRVWTGGLAGELFF. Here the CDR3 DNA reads TGTGCCACCAGCAGAGTCTGGACAGGGGGATTAGCCGGGGAGCTGTTTTTT.

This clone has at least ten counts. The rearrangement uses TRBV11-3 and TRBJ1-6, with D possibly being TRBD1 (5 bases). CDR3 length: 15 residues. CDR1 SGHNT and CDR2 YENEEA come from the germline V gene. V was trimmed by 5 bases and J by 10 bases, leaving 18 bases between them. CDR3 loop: CASSPEAGRRSPLHF. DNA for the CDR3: TGTGCCAGCAGCCCGGAGGCAGGGCGTCGCTCACCCCTCCACTTT.

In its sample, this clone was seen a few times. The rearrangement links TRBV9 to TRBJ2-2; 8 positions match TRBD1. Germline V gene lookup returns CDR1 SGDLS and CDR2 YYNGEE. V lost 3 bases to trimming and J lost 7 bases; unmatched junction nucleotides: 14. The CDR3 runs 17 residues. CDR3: CASSAYSGGGIIGELFF. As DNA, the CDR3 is TGTGCCAGCAGCGCGTACTCAGGGGGCGGTATTATCGGGGAGCTGTTTTTT.

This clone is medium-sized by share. The CDR3 spells CASSSQPAGGTEAFF. DNA of the CDR3: TGTGCCAGCAGCTCACAGCCCGCCGGGGGTACTGAAGCTTTCTTT. The chain couples TRBV11-3 to TRBJ1-1; tentatively, D is TRBD1 (5 bases). The CDR3 is made up of 15 amino acids. Germline CDR1 SGHNT, CDR2 YENEEA. The V end lost 4 bases, the J end lost 5 bases, and 17 bases lay between the germline ends.

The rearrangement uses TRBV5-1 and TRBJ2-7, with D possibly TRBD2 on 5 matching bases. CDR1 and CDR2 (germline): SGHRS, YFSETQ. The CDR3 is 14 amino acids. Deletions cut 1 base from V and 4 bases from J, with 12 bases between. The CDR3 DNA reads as TGCGCCAGCAGCTTGAGAGGGTTTGGATACGAGCAGTACTTC. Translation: CASSLRGFGYEQYF.

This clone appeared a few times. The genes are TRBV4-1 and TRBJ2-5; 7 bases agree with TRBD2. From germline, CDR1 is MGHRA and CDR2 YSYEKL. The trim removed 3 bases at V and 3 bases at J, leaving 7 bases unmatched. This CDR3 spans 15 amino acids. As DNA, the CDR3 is TGCGCCAGCAGCCATGCCGGACTAGTGGAAGAGACCCAGTACTTC. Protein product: CASSHAGLVEETQYF.

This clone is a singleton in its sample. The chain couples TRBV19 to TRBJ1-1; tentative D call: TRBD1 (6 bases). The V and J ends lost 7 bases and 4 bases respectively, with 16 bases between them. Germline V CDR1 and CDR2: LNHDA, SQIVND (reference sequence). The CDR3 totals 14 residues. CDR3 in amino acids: CASTLGGRGTEAFF. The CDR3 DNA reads TGTGCCAGTACCCTTGGGGGGCGGGGCACTGAAGCTTTCTTT.

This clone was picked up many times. CDR3 nucleotide sequence: TGTGCCAGCAGCCCCCGGGACAGGGTAGTCGGGGAGCTGTTTTTT. It codes for CASSPRDRVVGELFF. This chain connects TRBV11-3 to TRBJ2-2, with 9 bases fitting TRBD1. Looked up from germline, CDR1 is SGHNT and CDR2 is YENEEA. The J segment lost 7 bases and the V segment lost 5 bases, leaving 8 bases of the junction unmatched. The CDR3 spans 15 residues.

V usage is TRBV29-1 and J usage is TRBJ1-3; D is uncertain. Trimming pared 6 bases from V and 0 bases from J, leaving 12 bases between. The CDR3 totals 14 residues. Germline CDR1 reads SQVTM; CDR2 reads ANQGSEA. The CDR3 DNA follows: TGCAGCGTCCTTCCGGGCCTCTCTGGAAACACCATATATTTT. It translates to CSVLPGLSGNTIYF.

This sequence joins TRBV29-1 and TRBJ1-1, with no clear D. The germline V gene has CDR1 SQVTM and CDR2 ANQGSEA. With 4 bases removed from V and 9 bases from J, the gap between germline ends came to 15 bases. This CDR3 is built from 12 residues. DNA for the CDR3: TGCAGCGTTGGGTCTGGGCCGGGAAAAGCTTTCTTT. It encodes CSVGSGPGKAFF.